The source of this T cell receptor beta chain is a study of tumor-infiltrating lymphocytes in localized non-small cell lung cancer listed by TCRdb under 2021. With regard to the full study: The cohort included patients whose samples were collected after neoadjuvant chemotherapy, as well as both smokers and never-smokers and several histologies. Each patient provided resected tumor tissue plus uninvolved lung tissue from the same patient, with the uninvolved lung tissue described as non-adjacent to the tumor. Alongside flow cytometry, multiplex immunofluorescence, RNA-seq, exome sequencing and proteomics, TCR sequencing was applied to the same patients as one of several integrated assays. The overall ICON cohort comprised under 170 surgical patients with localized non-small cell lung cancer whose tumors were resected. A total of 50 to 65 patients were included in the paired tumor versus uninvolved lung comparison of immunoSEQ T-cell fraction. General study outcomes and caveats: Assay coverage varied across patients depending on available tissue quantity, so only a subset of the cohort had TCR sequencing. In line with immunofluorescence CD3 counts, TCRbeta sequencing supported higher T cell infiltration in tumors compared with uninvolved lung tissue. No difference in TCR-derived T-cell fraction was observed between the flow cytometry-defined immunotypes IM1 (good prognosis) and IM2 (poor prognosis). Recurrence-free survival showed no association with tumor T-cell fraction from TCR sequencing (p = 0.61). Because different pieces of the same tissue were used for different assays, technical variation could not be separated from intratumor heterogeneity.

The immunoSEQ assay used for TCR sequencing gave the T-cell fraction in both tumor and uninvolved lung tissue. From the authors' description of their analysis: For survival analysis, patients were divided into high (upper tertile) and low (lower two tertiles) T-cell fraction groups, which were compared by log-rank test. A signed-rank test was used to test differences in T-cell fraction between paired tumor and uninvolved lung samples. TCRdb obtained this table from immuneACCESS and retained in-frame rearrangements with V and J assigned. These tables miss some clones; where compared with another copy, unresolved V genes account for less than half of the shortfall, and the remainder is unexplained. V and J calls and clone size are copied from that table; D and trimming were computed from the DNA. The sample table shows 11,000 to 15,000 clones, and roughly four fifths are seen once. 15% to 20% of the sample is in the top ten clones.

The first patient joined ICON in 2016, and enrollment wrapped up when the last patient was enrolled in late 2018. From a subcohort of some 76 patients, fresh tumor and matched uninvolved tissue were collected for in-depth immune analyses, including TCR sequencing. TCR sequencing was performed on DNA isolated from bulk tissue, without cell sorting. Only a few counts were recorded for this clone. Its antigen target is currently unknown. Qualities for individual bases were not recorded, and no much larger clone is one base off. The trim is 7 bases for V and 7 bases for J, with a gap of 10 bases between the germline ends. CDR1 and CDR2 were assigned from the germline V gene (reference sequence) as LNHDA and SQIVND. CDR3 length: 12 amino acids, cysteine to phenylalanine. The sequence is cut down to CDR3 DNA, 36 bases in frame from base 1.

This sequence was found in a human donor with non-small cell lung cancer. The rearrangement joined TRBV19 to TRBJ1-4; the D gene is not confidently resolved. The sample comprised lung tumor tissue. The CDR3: CASKGPGEKLFF. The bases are TGTGCCAGTAAAGGACCCGGTGAAAAACTGTTTTTT.